This T cell receptor beta chain was sequenced for a study of blood T cell repertoires in COVID-19 (TCRdb year 2020). About the full investigation: The collaborator samples originated in the United States, Italy and Spain and spanned the acute and convalescent phases of COVID-19. The samples were drawn from two sources: the first 160 participants of the ongoing ImmuneRACE study, and some 1,300 subjects contributed by 6 global collaborators. The repertoires were made available in a free public database intended to serve as a resource for research on the immune response to SARS-CoV-2. Subjects who had been exposed to COVID-19, were actively infected with it, or had recovered from it provided the deeply sampled blood TCRbeta repertoires that made up the dataset. The prospective study material was composed of cDNA or gDNA derived from T cells, B-cell-depleted T cells, or PBMCs. Nearly every sample came with metadata listing a de-identified subject ID, COVID-19 status, age in years and sex. Where available, HLA class I and class II types were taken from metadata supplied by the sample provider and were not determined by assay-based typing.

In the prospective study, participants were roughly 18 to 95 years old, resided in about two dozen geographic areas of the United States, and were enrolled through a virtual design. In the prospective study, cohorts were assigned on the basis of participant-reported clinical history obtained from a screening survey and a study questionnaire. Recovered participants in ImmuneRACE Cohort 3 were defined as having two consecutive negative NP/OP PCR tests, clearance from a healthcare professional, or resolution of symptoms. In the prospective study, whole blood, serum and a nasopharyngeal or oropharyngeal swab were collected from each participant by mobile phlebotomists. Over a roughly 2-month period, participants in the prospective study had the option of providing additional blood draws and questionnaires. Prospective study blood samples were shipped either frozen or at room temperature before DNA extraction.

Comments on this clone: There is no known antigen for this receptor. Per-base quality was not reported, and no clone a single base away is much larger than it.

The immunoSEQ Assay, a bias-controlled multiplex PCR, was used to amplify TCRbeta CDR3 regions from genomic DNA. The study's processing was this. Nucleated cell counts per sample were estimated from amplification of reference gene primers within the assay. To quantify the absolute abundance of each unique TCRbeta CDR3 rearrangement, sequence reads were collapsed and filtered. For each sample, productive Simpson clonality was calculated as the square root of Simpson's diversity index across productive rearrangements. Entries here come from immuneACCESS through TCRdb and include only in-frame sequences with V and J called. Some clones fail to appear in such tables; in the studies checked, an unresolved V gene covers under half of the shortfall, and the cause of the remainder is unknown. The DNA was the basis for D and trimming; V, J and clone size are from that table. The sample table shows fewer than 350,000 clones, and 85% are seen once. The ten largest account for 2% to 3% of the sample.

Study-level results and caveats: Clinical and demographic metadata were provided uncurated, with the amount varying by source and participant.

The TCR was taken from a woman aged 45-60 years who had recovered from COVID-19. Sequenced material: PBMCs or T cells enriched from blood (not recorded which).

The DNA sequence is as follows: TGCACCAGCAGCCAATCCCCCTCCGAGACTAGCGGAAGGACAGATACGCAGTATTTT. Translated, it reads CTSSQSPSETSGRTDTQYF. The chain uses TRBV1 and TRBJ2-3; the DNA was not used to check the table's D call, TRBD2. TRBV1 constitutes a pseudogene. The CDR3 sequence holds 19 residues, the cysteine and phenylalanine included. Here the CDR3 DNA is all that survives: 57 bases in frame from base 1.